This entry is about one T cell receptor (beta chain). Per the original data handling: Cell counts per sample came from amplifying reference gene primers. The protocol was immunoSEQ multiplex PCR, while the TCRdb copy is restricted to in-frame clones and leaves out a portion. V and J calls and clone size follow that table, whereas D and trimming were derived from the DNA. The data contain about 180,000 clones, approximately 87% of them seen just once; the ten biggest clones take up around a sixth. The data were taken from a study of blood T cell repertoires in COVID-19. Study-level information: Samples representing acute and convalescent COVID-19 were sourced from the United States, Italy and Spain. T cells, B-cell-depleted T cells, or PBMCs provided the cDNA or gDNA that served as material.

The CDR3 has 13 residues. V dropped 5 bases and J dropped 12 bases, with 19 bases sitting between them. Germline CDR1 MNHEY, CDR2 SMNVEV (reference sequence). The rearrangement links TRBV27 to TRBJ1-1; D might be TRBD1 (6 bases). This receptor was taken from a person aged 65-85 years with COVID-19, enrolled during active disease. Sequencing was carried out using peripheral blood. The CDR3 protein is CASSPTGGREPFF. CDR3 bases: TGTGCCAGCAGTCCCACCGGGGGGCGCGAGCCTTTCTTT.